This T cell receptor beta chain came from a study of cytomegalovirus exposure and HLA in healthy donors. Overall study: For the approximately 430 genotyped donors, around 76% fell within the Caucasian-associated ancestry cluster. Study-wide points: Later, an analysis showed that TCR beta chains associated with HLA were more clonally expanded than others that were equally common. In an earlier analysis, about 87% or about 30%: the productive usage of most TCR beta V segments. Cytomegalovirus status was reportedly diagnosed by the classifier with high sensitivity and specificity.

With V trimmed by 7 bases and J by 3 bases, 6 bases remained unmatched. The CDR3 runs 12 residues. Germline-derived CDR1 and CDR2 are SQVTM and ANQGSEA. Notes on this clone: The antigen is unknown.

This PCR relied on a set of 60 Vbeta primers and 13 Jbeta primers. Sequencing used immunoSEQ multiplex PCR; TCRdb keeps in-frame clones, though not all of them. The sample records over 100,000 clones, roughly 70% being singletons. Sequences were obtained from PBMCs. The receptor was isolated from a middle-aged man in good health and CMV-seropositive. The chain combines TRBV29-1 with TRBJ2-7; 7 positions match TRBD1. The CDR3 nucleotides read TGCAGCGCTACAGGGGCCTACTACGAGCAGTACTTC. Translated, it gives CSATGAYYEQYF.